This TCR beta chain was obtained from a study of blood T cell repertoires in COVID-19. TCRdb's copy holds only in-frame clones and misses some; the assay was immunoSEQ multiplex PCR. In the table there are some 140,000 clones, approximately 85% of which are singletons. The junction had 6 bases not matched to a gene; V was cut back by 4 bases and J by 0 bases. Germline loops: CDR1 LGHDT, CDR2 YNNKEL (reference sequence). The CDR3 extends over 16 amino acids. J is TRBJ2-4 and V is TRBV3-1 (or the pseudogene TRBV3-2); 7 bases map to TRBD1. This clonotype originated in a man aged 55 to 70 with COVID-19, enrolled during active disease. The sample comprised peripheral blood. In DNA, the CDR3 is TGTGCCAGCAGCCCCCGGGACAGTTTAGCCAAAAACATTCAGTACTTC. This translates into CASSPRDSLAKNIQYF.